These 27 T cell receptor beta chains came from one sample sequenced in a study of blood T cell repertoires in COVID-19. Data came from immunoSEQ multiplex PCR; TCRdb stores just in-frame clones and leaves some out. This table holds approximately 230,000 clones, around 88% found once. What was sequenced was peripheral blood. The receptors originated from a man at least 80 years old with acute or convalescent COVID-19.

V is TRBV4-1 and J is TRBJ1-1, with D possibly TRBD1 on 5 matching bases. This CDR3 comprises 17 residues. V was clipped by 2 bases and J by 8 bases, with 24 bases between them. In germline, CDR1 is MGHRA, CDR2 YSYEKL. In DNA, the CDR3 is TGCGCCAGCAGCCAATCTACCCTGGGGGGGAGAACAAGAGAAGCTTTCTTT. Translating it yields CASSQSTLGGRTREAFF.

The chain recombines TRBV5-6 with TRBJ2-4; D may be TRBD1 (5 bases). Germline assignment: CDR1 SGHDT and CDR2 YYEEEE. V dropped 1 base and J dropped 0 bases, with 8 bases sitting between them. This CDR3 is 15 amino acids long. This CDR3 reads CASSLKGLAKNIQYF. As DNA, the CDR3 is TGTGCCAGCAGCTTGAAGGGGCTAGCCAAAAACATTCAGTACTTC.

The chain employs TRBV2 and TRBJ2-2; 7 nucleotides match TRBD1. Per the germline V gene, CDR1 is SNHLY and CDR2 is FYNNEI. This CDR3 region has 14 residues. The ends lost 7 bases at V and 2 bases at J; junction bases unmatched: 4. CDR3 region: CASTGTENTGELFF. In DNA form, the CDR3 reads TGTGCCAGCACCGGGACAGAAAACACCGGGGAGCTGTTTTTT.

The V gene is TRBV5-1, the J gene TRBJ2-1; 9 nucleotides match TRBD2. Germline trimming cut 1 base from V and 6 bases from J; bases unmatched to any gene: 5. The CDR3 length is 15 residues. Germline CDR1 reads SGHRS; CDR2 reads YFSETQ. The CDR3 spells CASSLSLAGFNEQFF. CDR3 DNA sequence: TGCGCCAGCAGCTTGTCGCTAGCGGGATTCAATGAGCAGTTCTTC.

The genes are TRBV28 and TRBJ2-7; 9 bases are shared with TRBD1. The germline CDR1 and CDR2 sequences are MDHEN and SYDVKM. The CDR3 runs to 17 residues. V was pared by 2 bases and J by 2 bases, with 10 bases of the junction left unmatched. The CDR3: CASSLAEGTGFPYEQYF. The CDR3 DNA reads TGTGCCAGCAGTTTAGCAGAAGGGACAGGGTTTCCCTACGAGCAGTACTTC.

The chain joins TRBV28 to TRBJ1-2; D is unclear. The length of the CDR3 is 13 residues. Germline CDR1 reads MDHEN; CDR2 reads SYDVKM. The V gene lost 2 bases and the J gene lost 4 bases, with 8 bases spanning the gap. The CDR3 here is CASSLQQSYGYTF. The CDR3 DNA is TGTGCCAGCAGTTTACAACAGAGCTATGGCTACACCTTC.

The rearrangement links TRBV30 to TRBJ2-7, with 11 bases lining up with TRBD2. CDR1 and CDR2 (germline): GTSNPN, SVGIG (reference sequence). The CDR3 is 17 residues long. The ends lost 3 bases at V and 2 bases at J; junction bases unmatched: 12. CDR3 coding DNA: TGTGCCTGGAGCTTTACCAGACTAGCGGGGAACACCTACGAGCAGTACTTC. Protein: CAWSFTRLAGNTYEQYF. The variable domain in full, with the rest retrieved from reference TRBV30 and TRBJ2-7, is SQTIHQWPATLVQPVGSPLSLECTVEGTSNPNLYWYRQAAGRGLQLLFYSVGIGQISSEVPQNLSASRPQDRQFILSSKKLLLSDSGFYLCAWSFTRLAGNTYEQYFGPGTRLTVT.

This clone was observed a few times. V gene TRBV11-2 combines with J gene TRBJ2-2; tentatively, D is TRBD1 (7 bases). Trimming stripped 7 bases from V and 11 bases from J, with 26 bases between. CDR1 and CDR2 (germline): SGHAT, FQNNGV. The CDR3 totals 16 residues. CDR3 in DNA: TGTGCCAGCACCCAGGGGGGTTCTGTAGGCCGGGGTGAGCTGTTTTTT. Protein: CASTQGGSVGRGELFF.

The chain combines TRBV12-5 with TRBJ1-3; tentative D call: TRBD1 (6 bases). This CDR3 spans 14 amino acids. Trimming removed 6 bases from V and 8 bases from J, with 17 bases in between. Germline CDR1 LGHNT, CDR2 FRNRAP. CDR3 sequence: CASGKTGGEDTIYF. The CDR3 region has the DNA TGTGCTAGTGGAAAGACAGGAGGCGAAGACACCATATATTTT.

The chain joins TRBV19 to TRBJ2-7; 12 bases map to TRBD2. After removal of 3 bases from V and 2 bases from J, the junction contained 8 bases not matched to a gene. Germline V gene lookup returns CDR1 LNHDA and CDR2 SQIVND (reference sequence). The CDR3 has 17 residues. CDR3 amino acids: CASSMHSLAGGAYEQYF. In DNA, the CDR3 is TGTGCCAGTAGTATGCACTCACTAGCGGGAGGCGCCTACGAGCAGTACTTC.

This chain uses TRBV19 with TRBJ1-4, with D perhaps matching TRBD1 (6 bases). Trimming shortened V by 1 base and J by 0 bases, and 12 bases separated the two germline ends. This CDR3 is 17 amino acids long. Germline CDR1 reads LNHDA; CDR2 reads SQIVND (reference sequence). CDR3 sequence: CASSIGQDSTTNEKLFF. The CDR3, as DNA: TGTGCCAGTAGTATAGGACAGGATTCGACAACTAATGAAAAACTGTTTTTT.

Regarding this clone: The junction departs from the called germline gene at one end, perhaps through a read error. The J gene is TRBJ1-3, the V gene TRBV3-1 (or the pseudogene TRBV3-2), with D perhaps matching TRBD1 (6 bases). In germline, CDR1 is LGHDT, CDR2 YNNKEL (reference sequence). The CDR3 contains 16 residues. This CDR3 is CASTQPGQGPGNTIYF. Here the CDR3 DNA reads TGTGCCAGCACCCAACCGGGCCAGGGGCCTGGAAACACCATATATTTT.

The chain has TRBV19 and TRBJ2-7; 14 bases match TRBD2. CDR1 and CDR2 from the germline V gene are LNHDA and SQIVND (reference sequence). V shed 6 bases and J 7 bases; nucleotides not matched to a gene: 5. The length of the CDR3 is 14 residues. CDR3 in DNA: TGTGCCAGTAGCAGGACTAGCGGGAGGTTGGAGCAGTACTTC. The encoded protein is CASSRTSGRLEQYF.

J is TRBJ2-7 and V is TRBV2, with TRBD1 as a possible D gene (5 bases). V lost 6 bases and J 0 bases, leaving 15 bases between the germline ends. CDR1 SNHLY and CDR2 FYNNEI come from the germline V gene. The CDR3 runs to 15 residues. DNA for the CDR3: TGTGCCAGCAGCCGACAGCAGACACTCTCCTACGAGCAGTACTTC. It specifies CASSRQQTLSYEQYF.

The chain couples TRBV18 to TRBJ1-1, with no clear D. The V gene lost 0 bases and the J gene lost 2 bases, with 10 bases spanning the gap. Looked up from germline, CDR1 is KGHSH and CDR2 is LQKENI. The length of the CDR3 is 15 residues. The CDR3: CASSPPGGINTEAFF. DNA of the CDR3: TGTGCCAGCTCACCACCCGGAGGGATCAACACTGAAGCTTTCTTT.

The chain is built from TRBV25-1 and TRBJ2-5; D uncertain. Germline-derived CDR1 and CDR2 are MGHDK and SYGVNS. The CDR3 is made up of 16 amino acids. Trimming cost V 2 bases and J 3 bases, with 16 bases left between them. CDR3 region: CASSEGSSSVKETQYF. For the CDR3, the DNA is TGTGCCAGCAGTGAAGGCTCCAGCAGCGTTAAAGAGACCCAGTACTTC.

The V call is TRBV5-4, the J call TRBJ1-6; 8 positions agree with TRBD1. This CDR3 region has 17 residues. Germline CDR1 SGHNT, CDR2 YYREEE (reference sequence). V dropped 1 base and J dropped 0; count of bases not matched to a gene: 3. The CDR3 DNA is TGTGCCAGCAGCTTGACAGGGGGGAGCTCCTATAATTCACCCCTCCACTTT. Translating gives CASSLTGGSSYNSPLHF.

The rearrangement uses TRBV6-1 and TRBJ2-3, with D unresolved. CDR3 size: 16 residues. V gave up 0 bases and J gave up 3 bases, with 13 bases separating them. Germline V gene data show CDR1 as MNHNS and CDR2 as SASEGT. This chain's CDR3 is CASSEAQGLGTDTQYF. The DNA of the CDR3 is TGTGCCAGCAGTGAAGCGCAAGGCCTCGGGACAGATACGCAGTATTTT.

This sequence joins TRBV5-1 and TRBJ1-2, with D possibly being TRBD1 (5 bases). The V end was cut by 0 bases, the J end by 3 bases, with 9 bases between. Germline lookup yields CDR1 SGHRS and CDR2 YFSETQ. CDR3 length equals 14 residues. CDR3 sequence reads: CASSLGQGDYGYTF. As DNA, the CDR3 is TGCGCCAGCAGCTTGGGGCAGGGTGACTATGGCTACACCTTC. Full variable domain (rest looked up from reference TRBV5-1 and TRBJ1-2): KAGVTQTPRYLIKTRGQQVTLSCSPISGHRSVSWYQQTPGQGLQFLFEYFSETQRNKGNFPGRFSGRQFSNSRSEMNVSTLELGDSALYLCASSLGQGDYGYTFGSGTRLTVV.

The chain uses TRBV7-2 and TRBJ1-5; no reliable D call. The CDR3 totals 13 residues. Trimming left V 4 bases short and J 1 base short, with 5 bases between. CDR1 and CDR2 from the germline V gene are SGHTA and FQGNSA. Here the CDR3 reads CASSSYSNQPQHF. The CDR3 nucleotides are TGTGCCAGCAGCTCCTACAGCAATCAGCCCCAGCATTTT. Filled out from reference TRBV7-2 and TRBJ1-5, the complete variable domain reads GAGVSQSPSNKVTEKGKDVELRCDPISGHTALYWYRQSLGQGLEFLIYFQGNSAPDKSGLPSDRFSAERTGGSVSTLTIQRTQQEDSAVYLCASSSYSNQPQHFGDGTRLSIL.

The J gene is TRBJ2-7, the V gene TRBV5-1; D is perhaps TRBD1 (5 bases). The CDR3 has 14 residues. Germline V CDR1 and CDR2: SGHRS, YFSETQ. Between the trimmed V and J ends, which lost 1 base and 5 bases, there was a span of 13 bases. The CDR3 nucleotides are TGCGCCAGCAGCTTGACAGGCCTTTCCCACGAGCAGTACTTC. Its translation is CASSLTGLSHEQYF. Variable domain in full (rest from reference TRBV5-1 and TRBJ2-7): KAGVTQTPRYLIKTRGQQVTLSCSPISGHRSVSWYQQTPGQGLQFLFEYFSETQRNKGNFPGRFSGRQFSNSRSEMNVSTLELGDSALYLCASSLTGLSHEQYFGPGTRLTVT.

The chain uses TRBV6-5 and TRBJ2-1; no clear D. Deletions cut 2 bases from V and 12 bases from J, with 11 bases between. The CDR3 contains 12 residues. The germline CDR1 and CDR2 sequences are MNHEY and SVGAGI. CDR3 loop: CASSYPTGGQFF. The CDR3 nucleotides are TGTGCCAGCAGTTACCCAACCGGCGGGCAGTTCTTC.

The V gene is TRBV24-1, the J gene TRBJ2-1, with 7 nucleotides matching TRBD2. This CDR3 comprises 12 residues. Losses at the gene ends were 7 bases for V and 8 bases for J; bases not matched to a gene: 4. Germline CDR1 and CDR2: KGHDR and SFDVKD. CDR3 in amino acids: CATRGRAYEQFF. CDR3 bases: TGTGCCACCAGGGGGAGGGCTTATGAGCAGTTCTTC.

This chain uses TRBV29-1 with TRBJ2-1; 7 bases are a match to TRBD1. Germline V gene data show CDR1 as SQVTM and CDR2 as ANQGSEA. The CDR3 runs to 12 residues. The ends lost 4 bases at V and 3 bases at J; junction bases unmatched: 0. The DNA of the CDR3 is TGCAGCGTTGGACAGGGCTACAATGAGCAGTTCTTC. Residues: CSVGQGYNEQFF.

The CDR3 sequence: CASSSGTSGRISNTGELFF. The CDR3 bases are TGTGCCAGCAGTTCTGGGACTAGCGGGAGGATTTCGAACACCGGGGAGCTGTTTTTT. The V gene is TRBV2, the J gene TRBJ2-2; TRBD2 matches 15 bases. From germline, CDR1 is SNHLY and CDR2 FYNNEI. V trimming: 5 bases; J trimming: 0 bases; junction bases outside the gene matches: 7. This CDR3 has 19 amino acids. The variable domain in full, completed from reference TRBV2 and TRBJ2-2, reads EPEVTQTPSHQVTQMGQEVILRCVPISNHLYFYWYRQILGQKVEFLVSFYNNEISEKSEIFDDQFSVERPDGSNFTLKIRSTKLEDSAMYFCASSSGTSGRISNTGELFFGEGSRLTVL.

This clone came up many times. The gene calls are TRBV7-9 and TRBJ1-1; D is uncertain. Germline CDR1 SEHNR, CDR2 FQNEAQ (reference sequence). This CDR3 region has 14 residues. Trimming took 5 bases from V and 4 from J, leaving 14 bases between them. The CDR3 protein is CASSLSGFGTEAFF. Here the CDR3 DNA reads TGTGCCAGCAGCCTCTCGGGGTTCGGCACTGAAGCTTTCTTT.

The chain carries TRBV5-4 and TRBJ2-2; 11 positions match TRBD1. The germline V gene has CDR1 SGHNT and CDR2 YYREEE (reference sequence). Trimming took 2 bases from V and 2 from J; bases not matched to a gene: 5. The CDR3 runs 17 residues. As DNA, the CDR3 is TGTGCCAGCAGCTTAAAAGGACAGGGGGCTAACACCGGGGAGCTGTTTTTT. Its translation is CASSLKGQGANTGELFF.